What follows are 20 T cell receptor beta chains derived from one specimen sequenced in a study of T-cell memory formation after mild COVID-19. MiXCR was run by TCRdb on the 5' RACE reads, yielding one entry per CDR3 protein. Of approximately 430,000 distinct CDR3 sequences in the sample, 20% to 30% were seen once. The specimen sequenced was PBMCs or a T cell subset sorted from them (not recorded which). The receptors come from an adult woman who had mild COVID-19 (a few samples of this study predate the infection). Cell type and time point are not known.

This clonotype was counted between two and nine times. V usage is TRBV5-1 and J usage is TRBJ1-6; D remains unclear. Deletions cut 0 bases from V and 9 bases from J, with 10 bases between. The germline gives CDR1 SGHRS, CDR2 YFSETQ. CDR3 length: 14 residues. CDR3 residues: CASSLVSSTSPLHF. The CDR3 nucleotides read TGCGCCAGCAGCTTGGTGTCCTCAACTTCACCCCTCCACTTT.

This clonotype has just a few counts. This rearrangement joins TRBV7-8 to TRBJ1-1; D might be TRBD1 (5 bases). Germline CDR1 and CDR2: SGHVS and FQNEAQ. The CDR3 runs 15 residues. Trimming took 1 base from V and 0 from J, leaving 9 bases between them. CDR3 sequence: CASSLGGLMNTEAFF. CDR3 nucleotide sequence: TGTGCCAGCAGCTTAGGGGGACTGATGAACACTGAAGCTTTCTTT.

This clonotype was counted a few times. The gene calls are TRBV5-1 and TRBJ2-1, with D perhaps matching TRBD1 (5 bases). Trimming left V 4 bases short and J 4 bases short, with 9 bases between. CDR3 length equals 13 residues. The germline V gene encodes CDR1 SGHRS and CDR2 YFSETQ. The CDR3 protein is CASSTTEYNEQFF. The CDR3 nucleotides are TGCGCCAGCAGCACGACAGAGTACAATGAGCAGTTCTTC.

The rearrangement uses TRBV7-8 and TRBJ1-5; possible D gene TRBD1, 6 bases. Deletions cut 4 bases from V and 6 bases from J, with 25 bases between. The germline V gene encodes CDR1 SGHVS and CDR2 FQNEAQ. The CDR3 loop spans 18 amino acids. CDR3 coding DNA: TGTGCCAGCAGCTCAAAATTGGGACCGTGGAGGGGGACTCAGCCCCAGCATTTT. It codes for CASSSKLGPWRGTQPQHF.

This clonotype was observed many times. The V call is TRBV6-1, the J call TRBJ2-3, with TRBD2 identical over 8 bases. The germline CDR1 and CDR2 sequences are MNHNS and SASEGT. The J segment lost 2 bases and the V segment lost 3 bases, leaving 7 bases of the junction unmatched. There are 16 residues in the CDR3. The CDR3 reads CASSDPAGASTDTQYF. In nucleotides, the CDR3 is TGTGCCAGCAGTGACCCAGCGGGGGCCTCCACAGATACGCAGTATTTT.

Note on this clonotype: The junction departs from germline at one end; a sequencing error may be responsible. The CDR3: CASRLVPGGEQYF. CDR3 in DNA: TGCGCCAGCCGCTTGGTTCCCGGAGGCGAGCAGTACTTC. The chain has TRBV5-1 and TRBJ2-7; TRBD2 might be the D (5 bases). Germline values: CDR1 SGHRS, CDR2 YFSETQ. CDR3 length: 13 residues.

V gene TRBV6-5 combines with J gene TRBJ1-2; 8 bases map to TRBD1. The CDR3 has 13 residues. Germline V gene data show CDR1 as MNHEY and CDR2 as SVGAGI. Germline trimming cut 6 bases from V and 7 bases from J; bases unmatched to any gene: 7. CDR3 protein: CASSQGQETGYTF. CDR3 nucleotide sequence: TGTGCCAGCAGCCAGGGACAGGAAACTGGCTACACCTTC.

V and J are TRBV20-1 and TRBJ2-7; 12 bases are a match to TRBD2. The germline V gene encodes CDR1 DFQATT and CDR2 SNEGSKA (reference sequence). With V trimmed by 6 bases and J by 5 bases, 11 bases remained unmatched. This CDR3 has 15 residues. CDR3 nucleotide sequence: TGCAGTGCGCACGCACTAGCGGGAGGCACCGACGAGCAGTACTTC. It codes for CSAHALAGGTDEQYF.

This clonotype was seen a handful of times. The chain is built from TRBV15 and TRBJ2-5; 10 bases are a match to TRBD2. V gave up 4 bases and J gave up 1 base; unmatched junction bases: 3. The CDR3 spans 15 residues. Germline values: CDR1 LNHNV, CDR2 YYDKDF (reference sequence). The CDR3: CATSKGLASQETQYF. The CDR3 nucleotides are TGTGCCACCAGCAAGGGACTAGCGAGCCAAGAGACCCAGTACTTC.

J is TRBJ2-1 and V is TRBV5-6, with 13 bases fitting TRBD2. The germline gives CDR1 SGHDT, CDR2 YYEEEE. CDR3 length: 18 amino acids. J was trimmed by 5 bases and V by 4 bases; bases with no gene match: 12. The CDR3 is CASSEDTWTSGRHNEQFF. The DNA of the CDR3 is TGTGCCAGCAGCGAGGACACCTGGACTAGCGGGAGACACAATGAGCAGTTCTTC.

This clonotype turned up a few times. The chain has TRBV30 and TRBJ2-2; no clear D gene. V was trimmed by 0 bases and J by 7 bases, leaving 12 bases between them. This CDR3 is built from 14 residues. Looked up from germline, CDR1 is GTSNPN and CDR2 is SVGIG (reference sequence). This CDR3 is CAWSVRKAFGELFF. The CDR3 DNA is TGTGCCTGGAGTGTTAGGAAGGCTTTCGGGGAGCTGTTTTTT.

This sequence joins TRBV29-1 and TRBJ1-2; no definite D call. The CDR3 extends over 13 amino acids. V lost 7 bases and J 3 bases, leaving 15 bases between the germline ends. Germline V lookup: CDR1 SQVTM, CDR2 ANQGSEA. The CDR3 here is CSALTGDDYGYTF. The CDR3 nucleotides are TGCAGCGCCCTAACCGGGGATGACTATGGCTACACCTTC.

As DNA, the CDR3 is TGTGCCACCAGTGACCAAGTCGGATCCGGGGAGCTGTTTTTT. Translation: CATSDQVGSGELFF. The rearrangement links TRBV24-1 to TRBJ2-2; no reliable D call. Trimming stripped 4 bases from V and 6 bases from J, with 11 bases between. CDR1 and CDR2 (germline): KGHDR, SFDVKD. The CDR3 is 14 amino acids.

The chain employs TRBV12-3 or TRBV12-4 and TRBJ2-4, with D perhaps matching TRBD1 (8 bases). Trimming stripped 5 bases from V and 6 bases from J, with 14 bases between. CDR3 length: 14 amino acids. The CDR3 spells CASSKTGEGNIQYF. DNA for the CDR3: TGTGCCAGCAGTAAGACAGGGGAGGGAAACATTCAGTACTTC.

In its sample, this clonotype was seen a few times. The chain joins TRBV11-2 to TRBJ1-1, with D unclear. CDR1 is SGHAT, CDR2 FQNNGV, per germline. V gave up 1 base and J gave up 8 bases, with 11 bases separating them. The CDR3 is made up of 13 amino acids. The CDR3 is CASSLVSGIEAFF. Here the CDR3 DNA reads TGTGCCAGCAGCTTAGTATCCGGAATAGAAGCTTTCTTT.

This chain uses TRBV6-6 with TRBJ2-2; D call uncertain. The CDR3 has 14 amino acids. Germline values: CDR1 MNHNY, CDR2 SVGAGI (reference sequence). V lost 4 bases, J lost 4 bases, and 10 bases lay in between. As DNA, the CDR3 is TGTGCCAGCAGTTGGGCTAGGTTCACCGGGGAGCTGTTTTTT. This encodes CASSWARFTGELFF.

The gene calls are TRBV5-6 and TRBJ2-3; D remains unclear. Germline CDR1 SGHDT, CDR2 YYEEEE. CDR3 size: 13 residues. V lost 1 base and J lost 2, with 5 bases in between. The CDR3 spells CASSLSYTDTQYF. CDR3 nucleotide sequence: TGTGCCAGCAGCTTGTCCTACACAGATACGCAGTATTTT.

The chain links TRBV12-3 or TRBV12-4 to TRBJ2-5, with D perhaps TRBD1 (6 bases). Between the trimmed V and J ends, which lost 6 bases and 5 bases, there was a span of 16 bases. CDR3 length equals 14 residues. The CDR3 here is CASSPGHRWETQYF. The CDR3 nucleotides are TGTGCCAGCAGCCCGGGACACAGGTGGGAGACCCAGTACTTC.

This clonotype was detected a few times. V usage is TRBV19 and J usage is TRBJ2-2; D is undetermined. The CDR3 runs 15 residues. V lost 3 bases, J lost 0 bases, and 8 bases lay in between. CDR1 and CDR2 (germline): LNHDA, SQIVND (reference sequence). The CDR3 sequence is CASSMGISNTGELFF. The CDR3 coding sequence is TGTGCCAGTAGTATGGGCATCTCGAACACCGGGGAGCTGTTTTTT.

Points on this clonotype: Given the absence of the conserved phenylalanine or tryptophan at the CDR3 end, a read error is likely. The limits of the CDR3 on the DNA are not certain, so only TCRdb's listed CDR3 is given. This sequence joins TRBV7-2 and TRBJ2-5; the D call TRBD2 from the table was never checked on the DNA. Counting both end residues, the CDR3 totals 14 amino acids. Looked up from germline, CDR1 is SGHTA and CDR2 is FQGNSA. CDR3 amino acids: CASSLGGLAGVPEY.